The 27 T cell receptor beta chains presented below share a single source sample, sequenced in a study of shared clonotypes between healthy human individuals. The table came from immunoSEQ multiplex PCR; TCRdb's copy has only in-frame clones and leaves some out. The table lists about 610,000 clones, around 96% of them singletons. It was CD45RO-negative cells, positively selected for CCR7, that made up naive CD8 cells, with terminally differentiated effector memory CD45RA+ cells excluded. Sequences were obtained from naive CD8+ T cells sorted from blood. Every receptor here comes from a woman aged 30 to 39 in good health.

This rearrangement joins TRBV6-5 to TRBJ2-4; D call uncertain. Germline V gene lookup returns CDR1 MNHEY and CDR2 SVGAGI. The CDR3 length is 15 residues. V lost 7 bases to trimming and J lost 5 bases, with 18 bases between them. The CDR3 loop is CASKEGPTEENIQYF. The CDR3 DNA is TGTGCCAGCAAAGAAGGACCGACCGAGGAAAACATTCAGTACTTC.

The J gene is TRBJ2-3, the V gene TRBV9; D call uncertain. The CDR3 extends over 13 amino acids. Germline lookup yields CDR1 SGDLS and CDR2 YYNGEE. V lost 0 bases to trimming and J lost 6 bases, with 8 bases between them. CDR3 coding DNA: TGTGCCAGCAGCGTAGGCCGACGGGATACGCAGTATTTT. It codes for CASSVGRRDTQYF.

The CDR3 here is CASSQIPSGSYEQYF. The CDR3 DNA reads as TGCGCCAGCAGCCAAATTCCTAGCGGATCCTACGAGCAGTACTTC. This rearrangement joins TRBV4-1 to TRBJ2-7, with TRBD2 matching over 7 bases. J lost 1 base, V lost 2 bases, and 5 bases had no gene match. The CDR3 is 15 amino acids. Germline CDR1 reads MGHRA; CDR2 reads YSYEKL.

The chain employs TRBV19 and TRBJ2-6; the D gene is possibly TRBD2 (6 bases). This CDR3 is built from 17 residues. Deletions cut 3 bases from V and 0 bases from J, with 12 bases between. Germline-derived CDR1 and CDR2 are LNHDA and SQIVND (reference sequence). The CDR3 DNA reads TGTGCCAGTAGTATGGAGGGCCCGGGCTCTGGGGCCAACGTCCTGACTTTC. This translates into CASSMEGPGSGANVLTF.

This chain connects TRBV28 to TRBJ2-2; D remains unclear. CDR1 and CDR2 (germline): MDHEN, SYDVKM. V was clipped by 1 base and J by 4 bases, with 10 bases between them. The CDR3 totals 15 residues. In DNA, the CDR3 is TGTGCCAGCAGTTTATTTCTCTGGGGCACCGGGGAGCTGTTTTTT. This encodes CASSLFLWGTGELFF.

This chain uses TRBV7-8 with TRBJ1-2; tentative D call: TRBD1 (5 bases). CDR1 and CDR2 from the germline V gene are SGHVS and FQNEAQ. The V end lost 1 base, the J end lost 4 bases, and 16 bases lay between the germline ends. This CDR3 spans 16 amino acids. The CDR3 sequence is CASSLGGTAIVYGYTF. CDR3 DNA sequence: TGTGCCAGCAGCTTAGGTGGGACGGCTATTGTCTATGGCTACACCTTC.

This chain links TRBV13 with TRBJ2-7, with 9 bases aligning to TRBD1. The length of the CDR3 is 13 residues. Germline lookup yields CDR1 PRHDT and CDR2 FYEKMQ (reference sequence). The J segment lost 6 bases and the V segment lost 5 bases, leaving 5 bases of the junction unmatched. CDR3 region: CASSTGQGFEQYF. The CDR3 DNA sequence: TGTGCCAGCAGCACCGGACAGGGGTTCGAGCAGTACTTC.

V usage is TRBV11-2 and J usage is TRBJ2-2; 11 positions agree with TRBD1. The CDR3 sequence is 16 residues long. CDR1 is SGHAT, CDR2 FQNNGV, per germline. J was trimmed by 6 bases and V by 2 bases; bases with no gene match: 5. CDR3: CASSLLGQGAPGELFF. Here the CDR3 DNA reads TGTGCCAGCAGCTTACTTGGACAGGGGGCGCCCGGGGAGCTGTTTTTT.

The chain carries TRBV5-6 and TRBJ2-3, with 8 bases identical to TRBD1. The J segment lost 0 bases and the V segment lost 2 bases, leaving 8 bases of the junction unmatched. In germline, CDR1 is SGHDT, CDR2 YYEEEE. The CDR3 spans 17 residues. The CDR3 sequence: CASSFLGQGSSTDTQYF. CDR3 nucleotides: TGTGCCAGCAGCTTCCTAGGACAGGGCTCTAGCACAGATACGCAGTATTTT. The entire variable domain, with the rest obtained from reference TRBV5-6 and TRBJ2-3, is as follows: DAGVTQSPTHLIKTRGQQVTLRCSPKSGHDTVSWYQQALGQGPQFIFQYYEEEERQRGNFPDRFSGHQFPNYSSELNVNALLLGDSALYLCASSFLGQGSSTDTQYFGPGTRLTVL.

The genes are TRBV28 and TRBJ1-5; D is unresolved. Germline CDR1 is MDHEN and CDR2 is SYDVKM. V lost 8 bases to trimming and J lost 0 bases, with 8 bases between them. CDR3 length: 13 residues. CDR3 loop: CASRSFSNQPQHF. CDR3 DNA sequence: TGTGCCAGCCGATCATTTAGCAATCAGCCCCAGCATTTT. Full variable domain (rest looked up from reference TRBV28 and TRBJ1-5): DVKVTQSSRYLVKRTGEKVFLECVQDMDHENMFWYRQDPGLGLRLIYFSYDVKMKEKGDIPEGYSVSREKKERFSLILESASTNQTSMYLCASRSFSNQPQHFGDGTRLSIL.

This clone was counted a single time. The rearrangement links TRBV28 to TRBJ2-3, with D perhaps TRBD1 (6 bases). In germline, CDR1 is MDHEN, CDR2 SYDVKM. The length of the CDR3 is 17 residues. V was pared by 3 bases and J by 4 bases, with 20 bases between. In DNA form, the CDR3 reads TGTGCCAGCAGTTTCACCCACAGGGAAGTTTACGCAGATACGCAGTATTTT. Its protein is CASSFTHREVYADTQYF.

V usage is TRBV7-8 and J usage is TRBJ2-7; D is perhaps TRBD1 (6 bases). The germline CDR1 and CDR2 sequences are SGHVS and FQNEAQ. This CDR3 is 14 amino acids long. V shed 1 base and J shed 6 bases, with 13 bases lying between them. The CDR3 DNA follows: TGTGCCAGCAGCTTAGGAACAGGGACCGGCGAGCAGTACTTC. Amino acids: CASSLGTGTGEQYF.

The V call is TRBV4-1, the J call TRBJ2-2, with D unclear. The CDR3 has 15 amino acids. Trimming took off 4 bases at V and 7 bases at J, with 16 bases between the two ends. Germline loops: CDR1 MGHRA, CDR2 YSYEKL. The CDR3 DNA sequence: TGCGCCAGCAGCCGGTCTGGCGGAGCCTACGGGGAGCTGTTTTTT. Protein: CASSRSGGAYGELFF.

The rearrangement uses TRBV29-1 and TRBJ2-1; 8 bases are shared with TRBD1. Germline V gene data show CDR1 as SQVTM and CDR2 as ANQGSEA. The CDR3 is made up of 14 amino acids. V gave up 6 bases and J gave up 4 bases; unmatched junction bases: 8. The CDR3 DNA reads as TGCAGCGTGGCCGGGACAGGTACTTACAATGAGCAGTTCTTC. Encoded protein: CSVAGTGTYNEQFF.

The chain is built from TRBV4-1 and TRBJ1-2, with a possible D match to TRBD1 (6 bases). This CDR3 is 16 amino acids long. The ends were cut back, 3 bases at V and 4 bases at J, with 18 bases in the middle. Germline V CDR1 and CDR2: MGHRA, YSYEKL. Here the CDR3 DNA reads TGCGCCAGCAGCCACAAGATGGACAGCAACCCCTATGGCTACACCTTC. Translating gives CASSHKMDSNPYGYTF.

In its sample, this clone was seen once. The CDR3 here is CASSPRSLAYNEQFF. CDR3 nucleotide sequence: TGTGCCAGCAGCCCCAGGAGTTTAGCTTACAATGAGCAGTTCTTC. The chain is built from TRBV7-9 and TRBJ2-1; D is undetermined. V lost 5 bases to trimming and J lost 4 bases, with 15 bases between them. The CDR3 loop spans 15 amino acids. CDR1 is SEHNR, CDR2 FQNEAQ, per germline (reference sequence).

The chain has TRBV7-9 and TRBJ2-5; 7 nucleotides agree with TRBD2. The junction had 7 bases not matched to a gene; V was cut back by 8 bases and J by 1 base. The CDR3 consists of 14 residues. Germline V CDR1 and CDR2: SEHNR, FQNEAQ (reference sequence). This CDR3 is CASCPAGVQETQYF. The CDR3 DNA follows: TGTGCCAGCTGCCCGGCGGGAGTCCAAGAGACCCAGTACTTC.

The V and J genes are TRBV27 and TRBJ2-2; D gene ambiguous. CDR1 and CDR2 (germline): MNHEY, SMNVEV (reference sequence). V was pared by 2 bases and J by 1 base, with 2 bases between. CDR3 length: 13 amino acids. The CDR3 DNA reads TGTGCCAGCAGTTTAGAGAACACCGGGGAGCTGTTTTTT. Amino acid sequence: CASSLENTGELFF.

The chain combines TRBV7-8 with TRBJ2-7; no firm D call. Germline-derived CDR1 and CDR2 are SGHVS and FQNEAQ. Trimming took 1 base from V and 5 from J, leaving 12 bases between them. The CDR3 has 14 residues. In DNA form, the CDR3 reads TGTGCCAGCAGCTTAGACCTTCTGGGCCACGAGCAGTACTTC. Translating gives CASSLDLLGHEQYF.

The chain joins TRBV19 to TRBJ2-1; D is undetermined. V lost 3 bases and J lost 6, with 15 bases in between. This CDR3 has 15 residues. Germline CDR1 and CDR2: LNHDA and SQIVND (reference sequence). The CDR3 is CASSIPTWYSNEQFF. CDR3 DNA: TGTGCCAGTAGTATCCCGACGTGGTACAGCAATGAGCAGTTCTTC.

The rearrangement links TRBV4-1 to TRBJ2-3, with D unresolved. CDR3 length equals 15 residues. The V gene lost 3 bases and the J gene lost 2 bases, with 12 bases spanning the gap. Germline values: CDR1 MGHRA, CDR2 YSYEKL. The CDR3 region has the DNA TGCGCCAGCAGCCATATCTCGGGTCCCACAGATACGCAGTATTTT. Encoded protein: CASSHISGPTDTQYF.

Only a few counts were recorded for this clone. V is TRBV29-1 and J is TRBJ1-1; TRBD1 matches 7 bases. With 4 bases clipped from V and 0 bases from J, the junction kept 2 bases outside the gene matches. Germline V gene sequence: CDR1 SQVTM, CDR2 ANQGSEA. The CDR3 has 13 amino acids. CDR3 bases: TGCAGCGTTGGACAGGGTCTGAACACTGAAGCTTTCTTT. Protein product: CSVGQGLNTEAFF.

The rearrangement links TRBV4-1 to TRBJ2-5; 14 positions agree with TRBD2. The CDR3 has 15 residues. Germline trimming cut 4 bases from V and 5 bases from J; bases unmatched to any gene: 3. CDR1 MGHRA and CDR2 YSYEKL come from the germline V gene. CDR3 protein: CASSRLAGGGETQYF. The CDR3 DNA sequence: TGCGCCAGCAGCCGACTAGCGGGAGGGGGGGAGACCCAGTACTTC.

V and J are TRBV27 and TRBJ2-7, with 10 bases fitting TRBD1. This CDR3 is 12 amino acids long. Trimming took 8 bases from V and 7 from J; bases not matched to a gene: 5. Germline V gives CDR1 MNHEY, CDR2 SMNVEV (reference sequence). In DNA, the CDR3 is TGTGCCAGCTGGACAGGGGGAGTTGAGCAGTACTTC. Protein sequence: CASWTGGVEQYF.

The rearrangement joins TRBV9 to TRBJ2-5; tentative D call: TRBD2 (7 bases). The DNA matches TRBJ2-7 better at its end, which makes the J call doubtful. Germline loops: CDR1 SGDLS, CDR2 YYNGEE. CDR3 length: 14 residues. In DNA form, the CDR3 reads TGTGCCAGCAGCGAGGGGGGGCAGAGCAACGAGCAGTACTTC. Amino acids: CASSEGGQSNEQYF.

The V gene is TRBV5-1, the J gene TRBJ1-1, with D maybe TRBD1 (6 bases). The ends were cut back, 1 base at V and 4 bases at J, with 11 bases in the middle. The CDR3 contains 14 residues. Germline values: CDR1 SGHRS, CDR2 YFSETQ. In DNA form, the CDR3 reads TGCGCCAGCAGCTTGAGCGGGGGGGCCACTGAAGCTTTCTTT. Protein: CASSLSGGATEAFF.

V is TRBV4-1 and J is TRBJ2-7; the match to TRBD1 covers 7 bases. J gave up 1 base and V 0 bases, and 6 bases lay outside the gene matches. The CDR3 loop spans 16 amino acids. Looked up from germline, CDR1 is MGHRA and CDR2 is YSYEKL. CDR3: CASSQEARDRSYEQYF. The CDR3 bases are TGCGCCAGCAGCCAAGAAGCACGGGACAGATCCTACGAGCAGTACTTC.